The rows below give T cell receptor beta chains drawn from one sample of a study of T-cell reconstitution after alpha-beta-depleted transplantation in children. TCRdb itself ran the PCR reads through MiXCR, one entry per CDR3 protein. This table has hundreds of thousands of distinct CDR3 sequences, almost 10% appearing once. Here the sequenced sample was PBMCs from the stem cell graft donor, taken from the stem cell graft. Receptor source: a human donor who donated a stem cell graft to a child with SCID. CDR3s include the opening cysteine and the closing phenylalanine or tryptophan. A D gene is named only where the DNA matches it firmly. Expanded clones get a size class; other rows say once, few or many, or leave the size out.

V gene	D gene	J gene	clone size	CDR3 protein	CDR3 DNA
TRBV15	TRBD1	TRBJ2-7	.	CATSRDVPGQGSYEQYF	TGTGCCACCAGCAGGGACGTCCCGGGACAGGGCTCCTACGAGCAGTACTTC
TRBV20-1	.	TRBJ2-1	.	CSATQERGVRVDEQFF	TGCAGTGCAACGCAGGAGAGGGGCGTTAGAGTGGATGAGCAGTTCTTC
TRBV4-2	TRBD2	TRBJ2-5	.	CASSTTSGQETQYF	TGTGCCAGCAGCACTACTAGCGGACAAGAGACCCAGTACTTC
TRBV4-1	.	TRBJ1-3	.	CASSQDLPVGNTIYF	TGCGCCAGCAGCCAAGATCTTCCGGTTGGAAACACCATATATTTT
TRBV3-1	.	TRBJ2-2	many	CASSLQGGTTGELFF	TGTGCCAGCAGCCTACAGGGAGGAACCACCGGGGAGCTGTTTTTT
TRBV29-1	.	TRBJ1-6	.	CSAQEGGSPLHF	TGCAGTGCTCAGGAGGGCGGATCACCCCTCCACTTT
TRBV11-3	.	TRBJ2-3	.	CASSPPGITDTQYF	TGTGCCAGCAGCCCTCCGGGGATCACAGATACGCAGTATTTT
TRBV10-1	TRBD1	TRBJ2-3	.	CASSGEGATDTQYF	TGCGCCAGCAGTGGTGAGGGGGCAACGGATACGCAGTATTTT
TRBV10-3	TRBD1	TRBJ2-2	.	CAIRPGQTYTGELFF	TGTGCCATCAGACCGGGACAGACTTACACCGGGGAGCTGTTTTTT
TRBV20-1	TRBD2	TRBJ2-3	few	CSADGLAGATYSTDTQYF	TGCAGTGCCGACGGACTAGCGGGGGCCACGTATAGCACAGATACGCAGTATTTT
TRBV3-1	.	TRBJ2-3	.	CATSKLGPWTHTQYF	TGTGCCACCTCCAAGCTGGGCCCTTGGACACATACGCAGTATTTT
TRBV2	.	TRBJ2-5	few	CASRRVAETRETQYF	TGTGCCAGCAGGAGGGTCGCGGAAACACGGGAGACCCAGTACTTC
TRBV7-9	TRBD1	TRBJ1-1	many	CASSSTGWGTEAFF	TGTGCCAGCAGCTCGACAGGGTGGGGCACTGAAGCTTTCTTT
TRBV5-1	.	TRBJ1-5	few	CASSADGYSNQPQHF	TGCGCCAGCAGCGCGGACGGGTATAGCAATCAGCCCCAGCATTTT
TRBV18	TRBD1	TRBJ2-1	few	CASSPATGSTYNEQFF	TGTGCCAGCTCACCAGCGACAGGGTCCACCTACAATGAGCAGTTCTTC
TRBV6-1	TRBD1	TRBJ2-3	.	CASRRTGDRDTQYF	TGTGCCAGCCGAAGGACAGGGGATCGAGATACGCAGTATTTT
TRBV7-8	TRBD1	TRBJ2-7	.	CASSPQGASTYEQYF	TGTGCCAGCAGCCCTCAGGGGGCTTCCACCTACGAGCAGTACTTC
TRBV5-1	TRBD2	TRBJ2-1	many	CASSGGTSGHNEQFF	TGCGCCAGCAGCGGCGGGACTAGCGGACACAATGAGCAGTTCTTC
TRBV4-1	.	TRBJ2-7	.	CASSLTPGFDSYEQYF	TGCGCCAGCAGCCTCACTCCAGGGTTCGACTCCTACGAGCAGTACTTC
TRBV29-1	.	TRBJ2-5	.	CSAEGGASRETQYF	TGCAGCGCCGAAGGGGGGGCTAGTCGAGAGACCCAGTACTTC
TRBV15	TRBD2	TRBJ2-1	.	CATSRRKYGGSDLEQFF	TGTGCCACCAGCAGACGCAAATACGGGGGGTCCGACCTGGAGCAGTTCTTC
TRBV5-4	TRBD1	TRBJ2-2	.	CASSSPTGSTGELFF	TGTGCCAGCAGCTCCCCGACAGGGAGCACCGGGGAGCTGTTTTTT
TRBV20-1	.	TRBJ2-7	few	CSASLTGSQYEQYF	TGCAGTGCTAGCTTGACCGGGTCCCAATACGAGCAGTACTTC
TRBV20-1	TRBD1	TRBJ1-2	few	CSALRVGGLGYTF	TGCAGTGCTCTGCGCGTAGGGGGCCTTGGCTACACCTTC
TRBV28	.	TRBJ1-2	many	CASSLRLGYTF	TGTGCCAGCAGCCTACGACTTGGCTACACCTTC
TRBV4-1	.	TRBJ2-2	many	CASSRLNTGELFF	TGCGCCAGCAGCCGGCTGAACACCGGGGAGCTGTTTTTT
TRBV20-1	.	TRBJ1-1	few	CSARDFGRANTEAFF	TGCAGTGCTAGAGATTTTGGGAGGGCGAACACTGAAGCTTTCTTT
TRBV27	TRBD2	TRBJ2-1	many	CASSPRGSGGYNEQFF	TGTGCCAGCAGTCCTCGTGGTAGCGGGGGCTACAATGAGCAGTTCTTC
TRBV12-5	TRBD2	TRBJ2-7	few	CASGLLAGGSEQYF	TGTGCTAGTGGTCTACTAGCGGGGGGATCCGAGCAGTACTTC
TRBV4-1	.	TRBJ1-2	few	CASSQGGGYGYTF	TGCGCCAGCAGCCAAGGTGGGGGTTATGGCTACACCTTC
TRBV10-3	TRBD2	TRBJ2-1	.	CAISDGAGKHNEQFF	TGTGCCATCAGTGACGGAGCGGGGAAGCACAATGAGCAGTTCTTC
TRBV6-5	TRBD1	TRBJ1-1	few	CASNSEDRDGTEAFF	TGTGCCAGCAATTCCGAGGACAGGGATGGGACTGAAGCTTTCTTT
TRBV20-1	.	TRBJ1-5	many	CSARDRQSSYQPQHF	TGCAGTGCTAGAGATCGGCAGTCCTCGTATCAGCCCCAGCATTTT
TRBV9	.	TRBJ1-1	.	CASSVGGATLAFF	TGTGCCAGCAGCGTAGGAGGGGCGACATTAGCTTTCTTT
TRBV12-3/TRBV12-4	TRBD2	TRBJ2-3	.	CASSLLIRGGAPDTQYF	TGTGCCAGCAGTTTACTTATACGGGGGGGAGCCCCAGATACGCAGTATTTT
TRBV20-1	.	TRBJ1-3	.	CSAVQNPGNTIYF	TGCAGTGCCGTACAGAACCCAGGAAACACCATATATTTT
TRBV9	.	TRBJ1-2	.	CASSVAAGLDYGYTF	TGTGCCAGCAGCGTAGCGGCAGGGTTGGACTATGGCTACACCTTC
TRBV12-3/TRBV12-4	.	TRBJ2-3	.	CASSTLQWGGTDTQYF	TGTGCCAGCAGTACACTACAATGGGGGGGCACAGATACGCAGTATTTT
TRBV7-9	TRBD2	TRBJ2-3	few	CASSQTSGDSTDTQYF	TGTGCCAGCAGCCAGACTAGCGGGGATAGCACAGATACGCAGTATTTT
TRBV12-3/TRBV12-4	.	TRBJ1-5	few	CASRQTGLSQPQHF	TGTGCCAGCAGACAAACAGGGCTGAGTCAGCCCCAGCATTTT